This TCR beta chain was documented in a study of response to subunit inactivated influenza vaccine. General observations from the study: Each seasonal flu vaccination may recruit only limited new T cells, authors suggested.

Points on this clonotype: Its antigen is still unknown.

TCRdb re-called the RT-PCR reads with MiXCR, one entry per CDR3 protein. Among around 530,000 distinct CDR3 sequences listed, approximately 12% were seen once. The clonotype was recovered from a man in his fifties or sixties who received an inactivated influenza vaccine. This specimen was PBMCs from blood, taken on the day of vaccination.

The CDR3 spells CASSWTSGNPDTQYF. The CDR3 coding sequence is TGTGCCAGCAGTTGGACTAGCGGGAATCCAGATACGCAGTATTTT. The chain combines TRBV2 with TRBJ2-3; 12 bases are shared with TRBD2. CDR1 SNHLY and CDR2 FYNNEI come from the germline V gene. This CDR3 contains 15 residues. V shed 5 bases, J shed 4 bases, and the junction held 4 bases outside the gene matches.